The subject of this entry is one TCR beta chain. Germline V lookup: CDR1 SEHNR, CDR2 FQNEAQ (reference sequence). The CDR3 covers 13 residues. With 4 bases removed from V and 1 base from J, the gap between germline ends came to 4 bases. The data stem from a study of T cell changes during pregnancy in multiple sclerosis. Data came from immunoSEQ multiplex PCR; TCRdb stores just in-frame clones and leaves some out. The table shows 60,000 to 75,000 clones, with 92% occurring only once. This chain joins TRBV7-9 and TRBJ2-2; D remains unclear. The sample in question was peripheral blood, obtained after pregnancy. The source of this sequence is a female donor with multiple sclerosis, enrolled in a pregnancy study. DNA for the CDR3: TGTGCCAGCAGCTCGGGGAACACCGGGGAGCTGTTTTTT. It encodes CASSSGNTGELFF.